The 4 T cell receptor beta chains listed next were all sequenced from one sample in a study of a mutant IDH1 vaccine in newly diagnosed glioma. Profiled with immunoSEQ multiplex PCR; TCRdb holds only in-frame clones, not every one. The sample has tens of thousands of clones, under 80% seen once. Indicated time point: week 11, during vaccination. The investigators gave 300 ug of mutant IDH1 20-mer peptide in each vaccine dose, together with topical imiquimod. For these receptors, no antigen is known. The specimen comprised peripheral blood mononuclear cells (PBMCs), sampled from a glioma patient whose treatment included an IDH1 peptide vaccine. These receptors originate from a man aged 18 to 30 with glioma. Some clones in this sample may be carry-over from other donors' samples.

The table lists this clone with a count of one. The rearrangement links TRBV25-1 to TRBJ1-4; 9 positions match TRBD1. The CDR3 totals 13 residues. Germline V gene lookup returns CDR1 MGHDK and CDR2 SYGVNS. Losses at the gene ends were 3 bases for V and 12 bases for J; bases not matched to a gene: 5. The CDR3 sequence: CASSDTGGGQLFF. In DNA form, the CDR3 reads TGTGCCAGCAGTGATACAGGGGGCGGTCAACTGTTTTTT.

The V gene is TRBV27, the J gene TRBJ2-7; D might be TRBD2 (7 bases). Germline-derived CDR1 and CDR2 are MNHEY and SMNVEV (reference sequence). V lost 8 bases and J 2 bases, leaving 25 bases between the germline ends. CDR3 length: 17 amino acids. The CDR3 region is CASHNLIIRGLTYEQYF. The DNA for the CDR3 is TGTGCCAGCCATAATCTTATAATCAGGGGACTAACCTACGAGCAGTACTTC.

V is TRBV7-2 and J is TRBJ1-4, with D perhaps TRBD1 (6 bases). The V and J ends lost 5 bases and 6 bases respectively, with 16 bases between them. The CDR3 is 15 amino acids. Germline V gene sequence: CDR1 SGHTA, CDR2 FQGNSA. The CDR3 DNA reads as TGTGCCAGCAGCCCTGACGGGACACCTTATGAAAAACTGTTTTTT. It yields the protein CASSPDGTPYEKLFF.

The chain employs TRBV6-1 and TRBJ1-2; 7 bases line up with TRBD1. Germline V gives CDR1 MNHNS, CDR2 SASEGT. V shed 6 bases and J 5 bases; nucleotides not matched to a gene: 12. CDR3 length: 15 amino acids. The CDR3 is CASSMTRQGGYGYTF. DNA of the CDR3: TGTGCCAGCAGCATGACTAGACAGGGTGGATATGGCTACACCTTC.